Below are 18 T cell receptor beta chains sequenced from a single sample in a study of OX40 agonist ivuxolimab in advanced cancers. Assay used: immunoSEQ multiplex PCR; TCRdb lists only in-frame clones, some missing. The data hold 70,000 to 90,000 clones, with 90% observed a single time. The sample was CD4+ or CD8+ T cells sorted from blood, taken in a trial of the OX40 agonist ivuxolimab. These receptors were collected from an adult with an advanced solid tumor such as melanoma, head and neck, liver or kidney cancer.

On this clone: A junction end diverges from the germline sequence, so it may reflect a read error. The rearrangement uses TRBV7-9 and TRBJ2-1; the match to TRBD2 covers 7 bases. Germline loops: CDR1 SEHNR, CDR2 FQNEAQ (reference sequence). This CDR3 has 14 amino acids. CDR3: CASSLGLETNEQFF. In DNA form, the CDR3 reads TGTGCCAGCAGTTTAGGACTAGAAACGAATGAGCAGTTCTTC.

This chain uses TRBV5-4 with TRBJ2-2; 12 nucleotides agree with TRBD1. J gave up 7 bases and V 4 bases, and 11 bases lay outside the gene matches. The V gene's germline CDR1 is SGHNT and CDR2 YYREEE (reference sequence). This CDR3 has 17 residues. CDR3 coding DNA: TGTGCCAGCAGCCCCGATGGGGGGACAGGGGGCTACGGGGAGCTGTTTTTT. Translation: CASSPDGGTGGYGELFF.

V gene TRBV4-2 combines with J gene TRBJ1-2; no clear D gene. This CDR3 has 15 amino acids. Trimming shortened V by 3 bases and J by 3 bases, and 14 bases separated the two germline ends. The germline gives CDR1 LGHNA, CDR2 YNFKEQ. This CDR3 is CASSQTYGQHYGYTF. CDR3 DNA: TGTGCCAGCAGCCAGACTTACGGGCAGCACTATGGCTACACCTTC.

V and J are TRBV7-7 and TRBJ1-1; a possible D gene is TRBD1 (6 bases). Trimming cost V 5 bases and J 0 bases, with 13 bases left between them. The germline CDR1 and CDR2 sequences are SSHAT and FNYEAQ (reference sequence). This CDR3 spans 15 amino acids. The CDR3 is CASSPLGQLNTEAFF. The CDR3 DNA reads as TGTGCCAGCAGCCCCCTGGGACAATTGAACACTGAAGCTTTCTTT.

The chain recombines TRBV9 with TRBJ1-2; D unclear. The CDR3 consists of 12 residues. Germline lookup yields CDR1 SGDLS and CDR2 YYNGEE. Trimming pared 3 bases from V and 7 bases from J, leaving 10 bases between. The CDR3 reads CASSGQGSGYTF. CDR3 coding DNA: TGTGCCAGCAGCGGGCAAGGGAGTGGCTACACCTTC.

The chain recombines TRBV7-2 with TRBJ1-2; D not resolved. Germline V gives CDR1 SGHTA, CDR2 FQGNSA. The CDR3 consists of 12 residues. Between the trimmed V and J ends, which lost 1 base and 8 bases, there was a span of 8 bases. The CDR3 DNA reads TGTGCCAGCAGCTTAGAATCTGGCGGCTACACCTTC. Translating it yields CASSLESGGYTF. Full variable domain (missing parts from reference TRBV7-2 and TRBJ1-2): GAGVSQSPSNKVTEKGKDVELRCDPISGHTALYWYRQSLGQGLEFLIYFQGNSAPDKSGLPSDRFSAERTGGSVSTLTIQRTQQEDSAVYLCASSLESGGYTFGSGTRLTVV.

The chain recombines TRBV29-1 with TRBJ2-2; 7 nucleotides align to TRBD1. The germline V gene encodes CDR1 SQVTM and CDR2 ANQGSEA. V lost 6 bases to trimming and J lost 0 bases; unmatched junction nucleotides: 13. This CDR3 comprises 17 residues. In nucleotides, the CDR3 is TGCAGCGTCATCCCGACAGGGAAATCGACGAACACCGGGGAGCTGTTTTTT. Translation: CSVIPTGKSTNTGELFF.

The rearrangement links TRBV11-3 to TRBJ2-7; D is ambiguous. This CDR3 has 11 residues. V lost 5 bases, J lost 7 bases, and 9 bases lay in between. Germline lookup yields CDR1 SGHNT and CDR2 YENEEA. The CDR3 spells CASSHDGEQYF. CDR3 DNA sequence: TGTGCCAGCAGCCATGACGGAGAGCAGTACTTC.

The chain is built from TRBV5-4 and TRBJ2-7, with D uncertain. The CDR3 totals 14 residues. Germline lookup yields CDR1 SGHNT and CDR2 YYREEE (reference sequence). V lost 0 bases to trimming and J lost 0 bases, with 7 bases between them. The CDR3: CASSLGVTSYEQYF. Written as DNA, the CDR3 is TGTGCCAGCAGCTTGGGGGTTACCTCCTACGAGCAGTACTTC.

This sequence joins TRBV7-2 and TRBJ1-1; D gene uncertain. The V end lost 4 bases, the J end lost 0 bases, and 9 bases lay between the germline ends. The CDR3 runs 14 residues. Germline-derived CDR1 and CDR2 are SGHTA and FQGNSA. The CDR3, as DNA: TGTGCCAGCAGCTCCCAGACAATGAACACTGAAGCTTTCTTT. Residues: CASSSQTMNTEAFF.

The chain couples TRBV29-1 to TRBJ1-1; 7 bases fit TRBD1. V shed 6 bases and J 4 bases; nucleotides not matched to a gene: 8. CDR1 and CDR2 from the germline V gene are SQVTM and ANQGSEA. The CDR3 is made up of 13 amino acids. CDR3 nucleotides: TGCAGCGTGATGACAGGGCCGGGCACTGAAGCTTTCTTT. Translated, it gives CSVMTGPGTEAFF.

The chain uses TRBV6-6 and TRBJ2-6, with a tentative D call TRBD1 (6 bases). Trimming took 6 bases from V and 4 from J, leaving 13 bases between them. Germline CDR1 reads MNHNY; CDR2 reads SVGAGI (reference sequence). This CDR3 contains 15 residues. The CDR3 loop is CASRSTGFGANVLTF. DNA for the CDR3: TGTGCCAGCAGGTCCACAGGGTTCGGGGCCAACGTCCTGACTTTC.

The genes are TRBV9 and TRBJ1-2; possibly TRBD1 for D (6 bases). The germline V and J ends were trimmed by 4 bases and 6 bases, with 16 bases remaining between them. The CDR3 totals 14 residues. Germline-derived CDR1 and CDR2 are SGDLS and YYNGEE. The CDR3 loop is CASSTPRGLDGYTF. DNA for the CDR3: TGTGCCAGCAGCACCCCCAGGGGTTTGGATGGCTACACCTTC. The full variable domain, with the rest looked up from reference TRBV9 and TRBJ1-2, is DSGVTQTPKHLITATGQRVTLRCSPRSGDLSVYWYQQSLDQGLQFLIQYYNGEERAKGNILERFSAQQFPDLHSELNLSSLELGDSALYFCASSTPRGLDGYTFGSGTRLTVV.

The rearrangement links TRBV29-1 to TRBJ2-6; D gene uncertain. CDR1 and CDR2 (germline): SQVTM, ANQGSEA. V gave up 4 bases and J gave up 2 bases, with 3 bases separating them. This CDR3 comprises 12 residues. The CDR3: CSVGAGANVLTF. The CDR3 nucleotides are TGCAGCGTTGGTGCTGGGGCCAACGTCCTGACTTTC.

The CDR3 nucleotides read TGTGCCAGCAGTTTCGACAGGGGCGGGTTGAATTCACCCCTCCACTTT. As protein: CASSFDRGGLNSPLHF. V is TRBV27 and J is TRBJ1-6; 8 positions agree with TRBD1. CDR1 is MNHEY, CDR2 SMNVEV, per germline (reference sequence). With 3 bases clipped from V and 7 bases from J, the junction kept 8 bases outside the gene matches. The length of the CDR3 is 16 residues.

The CDR3 DNA sequence: TGTGCCAGCAGCTTCGGACAGGGTTCATACAATGAGCAGTTCTTC. This sequence encodes CASSFGQGSYNEQFF. The genes are TRBV7-2 and TRBJ2-1; 8 nucleotides agree with TRBD1. J lost 4 bases, V lost 3 bases, and 5 bases had no gene match. The germline V gene has CDR1 SGHTA and CDR2 FQGNSA. The CDR3 has 15 amino acids. The full variable domain, in which reference TRBV7-2 and TRBJ2-1 provide the parts outside the CDR3, is GAGVSQSPSNKVTEKGKDVELRCDPISGHTALYWYRQSLGQGLEFLIYFQGNSAPDKSGLPSDRFSAERTGGSVSTLTIQRTQQEDSAVYLCASSFGQGSYNEQFFGPGTRLTVL.

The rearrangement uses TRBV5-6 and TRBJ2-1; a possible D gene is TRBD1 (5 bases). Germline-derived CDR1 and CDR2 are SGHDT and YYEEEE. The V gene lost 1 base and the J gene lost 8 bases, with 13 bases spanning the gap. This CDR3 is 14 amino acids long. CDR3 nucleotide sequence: TGTGCCAGCAGCTTGTTTGCCAGGGATGATGAGCAGTTCTTC. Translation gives CASSLFARDDEQFF.

CDR3 sequence (DNA): TGCGCCAGCAGCTCCGGGGCCCAAAGTTATTCACCCCTCCACTTT. Amino acid sequence: CASSSGAQSYSPLHF. The chain employs TRBV5-1 and TRBJ1-6, with a possible D match to TRBD1 (5 bases). Trimming left V 3 bases short and J 8 bases short, with 15 bases between. Germline CDR1 is SGHRS and CDR2 is YFSETQ. There are 15 residues in the CDR3.